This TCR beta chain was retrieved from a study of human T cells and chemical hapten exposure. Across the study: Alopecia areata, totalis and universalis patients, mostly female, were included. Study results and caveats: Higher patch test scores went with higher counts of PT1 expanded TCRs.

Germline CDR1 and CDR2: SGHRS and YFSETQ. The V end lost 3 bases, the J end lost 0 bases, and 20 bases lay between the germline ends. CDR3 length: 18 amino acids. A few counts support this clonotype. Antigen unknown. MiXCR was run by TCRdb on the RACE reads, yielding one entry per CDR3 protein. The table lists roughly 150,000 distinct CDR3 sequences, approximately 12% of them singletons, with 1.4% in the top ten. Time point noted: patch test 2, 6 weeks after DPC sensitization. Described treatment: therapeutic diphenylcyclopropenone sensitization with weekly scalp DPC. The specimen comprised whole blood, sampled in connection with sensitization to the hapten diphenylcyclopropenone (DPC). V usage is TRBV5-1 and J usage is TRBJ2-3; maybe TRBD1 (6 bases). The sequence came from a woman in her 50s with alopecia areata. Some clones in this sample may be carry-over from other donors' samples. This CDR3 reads CASSSTVPGHISTDTQYF. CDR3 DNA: TGCGCCAGCAGCTCGACTGTACCGGGACATATAAGCACAGATACGCAGTATTTT. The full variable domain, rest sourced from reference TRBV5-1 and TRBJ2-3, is KAGVTQTPRYLIKTRGQQVTLSCSPISGHRSVSWYQQTPGQGLQFLFEYFSETQRNKGNFPGRFSGRQFSNSRSEMNVSTLELGDSALYLCASSSTVPGHISTDTQYFGPGTRLTVL.